This T cell receptor (beta chain) comes out of a study of T cell responses to AZD1222 COVID-19 vaccine. Study-level findings and limits: Clonal diversity may have been underestimated, and the donors were mostly white British, with more females than males.

CDR1 and CDR2 (germline): MDHEN, SYDVKM. This CDR3 comprises 15 residues. V was shortened by 2 bases and J by 1 base, with 9 bases between the two germline ends. A word on this clone: The target antigen is unknown.

Measured with immunoSEQ multiplex PCR; TCRdb has only the in-frame clones, and not every one. Among 150,000 to 200,000 clones listed, around 92% were seen once. The material sequenced was peripheral blood, taken on day 0 of AZD1222 vaccination. The origin of this receptor is an adult in good health. The chain carries TRBV28 and TRBJ2-1; perhaps D is TRBD1 or TRBD2 (6 bases each). DNA of the CDR3: TGTGCCAGCAGTTTAAGGGGGGCTTCCTACAATGAGCAGTTCTTC. Protein sequence: CASSLRGASYNEQFF.